This T cell receptor beta chain was recovered during a study of CD8 T cells in Susac syndrome. V shed 6 bases and J shed 8 bases, with 11 bases lying between them. CDR3 length: 12 residues. Germline CDR1 MNHNY, CDR2 SVGAGI (reference sequence). RNA, at about 0.45 to 1 ug, was reverse transcribed with random hexamers. Amplification of TCR beta CDR3 spanned 54 Vbeta and 13 Jbeta via immunoSEQ multiplex PCR. TCRdb independently ran MiXCR on the immunoSEQ multiplex PCR reads; one entry per CDR3 protein. The repertoire holds 77,000 or so distinct CDR3 sequences, with under 95% as singletons. TCR beta was sequenced from blood CD8+ and CD4+ T cells. TEMRA cells were FACS-enriched, and CD8+ and CD4+ T cells were isolated negatively.

This sequence joins TRBV6-6 and TRBJ2-1; the D gene could be TRBD1 or TRBD2 (5 bases each). The sequenced sample was CD4+ T cells from PBMCs. This receptor was identified in a human donor with Susac syndrome. This chain's CDR3 is CASRLGTDEQFF. As DNA, the CDR3 is TGTGCCAGCAGATTAGGGACGGATGAGCAGTTCTTC.